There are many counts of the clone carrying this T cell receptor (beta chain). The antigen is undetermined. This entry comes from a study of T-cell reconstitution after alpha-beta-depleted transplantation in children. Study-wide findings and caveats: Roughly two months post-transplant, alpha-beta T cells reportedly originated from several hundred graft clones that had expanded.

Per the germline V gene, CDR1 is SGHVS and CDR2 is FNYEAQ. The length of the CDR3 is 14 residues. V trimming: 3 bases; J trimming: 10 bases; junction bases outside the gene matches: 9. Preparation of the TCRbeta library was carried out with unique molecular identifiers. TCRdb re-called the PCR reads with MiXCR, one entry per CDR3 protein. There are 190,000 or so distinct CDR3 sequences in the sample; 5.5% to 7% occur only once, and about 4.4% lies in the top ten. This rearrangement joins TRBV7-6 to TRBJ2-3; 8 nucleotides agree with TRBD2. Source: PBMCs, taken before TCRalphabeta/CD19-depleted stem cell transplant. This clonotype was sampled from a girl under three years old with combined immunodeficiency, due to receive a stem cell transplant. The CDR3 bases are TGTGCCAGCAGCTTGGCGGGGGGTCAAGTGGCGCAGTATTTT. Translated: CASSLAGGQVAQYF.